This TCR beta chain was captured by sequencing in a study of long-term antiretroviral therapy in people with HIV. Survey-level immunoSEQ v3.0 assays were run. The assay was immunoSEQ multiplex PCR, and TCRdb's table has in-frame clones only and misses some. The sample consists of fewer than 25,000 clones, roughly 85% of them appearing once. Findings and caveats of the study: Unavailable data included ART adherence, viral resistance and therapy changes (switches in treatment).

Germline V gene lookup returns CDR1 SEHNR and CDR2 FQNEAQ (reference sequence). V lost 1 base to trimming and J lost 8 bases; unmatched junction nucleotides: 10. The CDR3 loop spans 15 amino acids. Points on this clone: Antigen unknown.

This clonotype was sampled from a man aged 45-65 years with HIV. The chain uses TRBV7-9 and TRBJ1-2; TRBD1 matches at 7 bases. The material was unsorted PBMCs, obtained 1.2 years after starting antiretroviral therapy. The CDR3 here is CASSLGGTAIMGYTF. In DNA, the CDR3 is TGTGCCAGCAGCTTAGGAGGGACAGCGATTATGGGCTACACCTTC.